This is a list of T cell receptor beta chains from one sample in a study of T cell changes during pregnancy in multiple sclerosis. TCRdb's table, derived via immunoSEQ multiplex PCR, lists solely in-frame clones and lacks some. The sample consists of some 44,000 clones, about 93% of them appearing once. Sequenced material: CD4+ T cells from peripheral blood mononuclear cells, taken before pregnancy. The receptors come from a female donor with multiple sclerosis, enrolled in a pregnancy study. Both conserved end residues are part of each CDR3. Each record gives: J gene, clone size, D gene, V gene, CDR3 length, CDR3 DNA, CDR3 protein. A D gene is named only where the DNA matches it firmly. The size field is filled for only some rows; it gives once, few, many or a size class.

J: TRBJ1-1; size: -; D: -; V: TRBV25-1; length: 11; DNA: TGTGCCAGCAGTGAATTGGCAGAAGCTTTCTTT; CDR3: CASSELAEAFF
J: TRBJ2-2; size: once; D: TRBD2; V: TRBV4-3; length: 15; DNA: TGCGCCAGCAGCCAAGCTGGGGGGGAGTCCGGGGAGCTGTTTTTT; CDR3: CASSQAGGESGELFF
J: TRBJ2-7; size: -; D: -; V: TRBV6-5; length: 14; DNA: TGTGCCAGCAGTTACTCTCCTAGTAGCTACGAGCAGTACTTC; CDR3: CASSYSPSSYEQYF
J: TRBJ2-5; size: -; D: -; V: TRBV29-1; length: 12; DNA: TGCAGCGTTGCCGGAGTTGGAGAGGCCCAGTACTTC; CDR3: CSVAGVGEAQYF
J: TRBJ1-1; size: -; D: -; V: TRBV4-1; length: 14; DNA: TGCGCCAGCAGCCCCCGGGTCCGGGGCACTGAAGCTTTCTTT; CDR3: CASSPRVRGTEAFF
J: TRBJ2-1; size: -; D: TRBD2; V: TRBV4-1; length: 16; DNA: TGCGCCAGCAGCCAAGATGTCCTAGCGGGGGGAAATGAGCAGTTCTTC; CDR3: CASSQDVLAGGNEQFF
J: TRBJ2-2; size: -; D: TRBD2; V: TRBV10-1; length: 15; DNA: TGCGCCAGCAGCCGACTAGCCTTTGACACCGGGGAGCTGTTTTTT; CDR3: CASSRLAFDTGELFF
J: TRBJ2-5; size: -; D: -; V: TRBV7-3; length: 14; DNA: TGTGCCAGCAGCTTGGGGCTCCCCGGGGAGACCCAGTACTTC; CDR3: CASSLGLPGETQYF
J: TRBJ2-3; size: -; D: -; V: TRBV2; length: 14; DNA: TGTGCCAGCAAACCCAGGGCCAGGGGAGATACGCAGTATTTT; CDR3: CASKPRARGDTQYF
J: TRBJ2-7; size: -; D: TRBD2; V: TRBV27; length: 15; DNA: TGTGCCAGCAGTTACCAGGGACTAGCGGGAGACGAGCAGTACTTC; CDR3: CASSYQGLAGDEQYF
J: TRBJ1-2; size: -; D: -; V: TRBV14; length: 14; DNA: TGTGCCAGCAGCCAAGGGTATCGACTTGAGGGCTACACCTTC; CDR3: CASSQGYRLEGYTF
J: TRBJ2-5; size: -; D: -; V: TRBV28; length: 13; DNA: TGTGCCAGCAGGGTCGACAGACAAGAGACCCAGTACTTC; CDR3: CASRVDRQETQYF
J: TRBJ1-1; size: -; D: -; V: TRBV30; length: 12; DNA: TGTGCCTGGCTTGTGGGGGGCACTGAAGCTTTCTTT; CDR3: CAWLVGGTEAFF
J: TRBJ2-7; size: once; D: -; V: TRBV19; length: 16; DNA: TGTGCCAGTAGTATTCCGGGTAGCCGCAGCTCCTACGAGCAGTACTTC; CDR3: CASSIPGSRSSYEQYF
J: TRBJ2-1; size: once; D: TRBD2; V: TRBV28; length: 16; DNA: TGTGCCAGCAGTTCTAGCGGAGGTAGCTCCTACAATGAGCAGTTCTTC; CDR3: CASSSSGGSSYNEQFF
J: TRBJ2-7; size: -; D: -; V: TRBV20-1; length: 10; DNA: TGCAGTGCCTCCTCCTACGAGCAGTACTTC; CDR3: CSASSYEQYF
J: TRBJ2-6; size: -; D: -; V: TRBV13; length: 16; DNA: TGTGCCAGCAGAGGGGGTTGGTTTACTGGGGCCAACGTCCTGACTTTC; CDR3: CASRGGWFTGANVLTF
J: TRBJ1-6; size: -; D: TRBD1; V: TRBV9; length: 14; DNA: TGTGCCAGCAGCGCCCAGGGGGAGATTTCACCCCTCCACTTT; CDR3: CASSAQGEISPLHF
J: TRBJ2-1; size: -; D: -; V: TRBV19; length: 14; DNA: TGTGCCAGTAGTATTGGGGGACACATGGTTGAGCAGTTCTTC; CDR3: CASSIGGHMVEQFF
J: TRBJ2-1; size: -; D: -; V: TRBV5-1; length: 15; DNA: TGCGCCAGCAGCTTACGACAGAACTCCTACAATGAGCAGTTCTTC; CDR3: CASSLRQNSYNEQFF
J: TRBJ1-5; size: -; D: TRBD1; V: TRBV7-9; length: 15; DNA: TGTGCCAGCAGCTTATCGACAGGGGTCGGACAGCCCCAGCATTTT; CDR3: CASSLSTGVGQPQHF
J: TRBJ1-2; size: -; D: -; V: TRBV29-1; length: 12; DNA: TGCAGCGTCGACAGGACCCGTCAGGGCTACACCTTC; CDR3: CSVDRTRQGYTF
J: TRBJ1-2; size: -; D: -; V: TRBV28; length: 13; DNA: TGTGCCAGCAGCGGGACATACAACTATGGCTACACCTTC; CDR3: CASSGTYNYGYTF
J: TRBJ1-3; size: -; D: TRBD1; V: TRBV2; length: 14; DNA: TGTGCCAGCCGAACAGGGGAAGCTGGAAACACCATATATTTT; CDR3: CASRTGEAGNTIYF
J: TRBJ1-1; size: few; D: -; V: TRBV4-2; length: 16; DNA: TGTGCCAGCAGCCAAAACAGGGTAACTTCAGGCACTGAAGCTTTCTTT; CDR3: CASSQNRVTSGTEAFF
J: TRBJ1-5; size: -; D: -; V: TRBV6-1; length: 14; DNA: TGTGCCAGCAGTGACGGGGTGGGCAATCAGCCCCAGCATTTT; CDR3: CASSDGVGNQPQHF
J: TRBJ1-1; size: -; D: -; V: TRBV9; length: 17; DNA: TGTGCCAGCACCGTAAGGAGGGTGAGGGTGGGGAACACTGAAGCTTTCTTT; CDR3: CASTVRRVRVGNTEAFF
J: TRBJ2-3; size: -; D: TRBD1; V: TRBV25-1; length: 16; DNA: TGTGCCAGCAGTGAGTTGACAGGGCGAAGATCAGATACGCAGTATTTT; CDR3: CASSELTGRRSDTQYF
J: TRBJ2-7; size: few; D: TRBD1; V: TRBV4-1; length: 14; DNA: TGCGCCAGCAGCCCACAGGGGGTTTCCTACGAGCAGTACTTC; CDR3: CASSPQGVSYEQYF
J: TRBJ2-5; size: -; D: -; V: TRBV18; length: 13; DNA: TGTGCCAGCTCACCCGGGATGGGAGAGACCCAGTACTTC; CDR3: CASSPGMGETQYF
J: TRBJ2-7; size: -; D: -; V: TRBV27; length: 14; DNA: TGTGCCAGCAGTTACAGGGATATAGGGTACGAGCAGTACTTC; CDR3: CASSYRDIGYEQYF
J: TRBJ1-1; size: -; D: -; V: TRBV4-1; length: 16; DNA: TGCGCCAGCAGCCACCAACGACAACGATTGAACACTGAAGCTTTCTTT; CDR3: CASSHQRQRLNTEAFF
J: TRBJ1-1; size: -; D: -; V: TRBV5-1; length: 13; DNA: TGCGCCAGCAGCTTGGATGGGGGGACTGAAGCTTTCTTT; CDR3: CASSLDGGTEAFF
J: TRBJ2-7; size: -; D: -; V: TRBV7-2; length: 12; DNA: TGTGCCAGCAGCTTATGGAGCTACGAGCAGTACTTC; CDR3: CASSLWSYEQYF
J: TRBJ1-1; size: -; D: -; V: TRBV30; length: 12; DNA: TGTGCCTGGAGTTATATGAACACTGAAGCTTTCTTT; CDR3: CAWSYMNTEAFF
J: TRBJ2-3; size: -; D: -; V: TRBV29-1; length: 16; DNA: TGCAGCGTTAGGGTTAAACAGGGTTGGAGCACAGATACGCAGTATTTT; CDR3: CSVRVKQGWSTDTQYF
J: TRBJ2-7; size: -; D: -; V: TRBV7-2; length: 16; DNA: TGTGCCAGCAGCTTAGGCCAGGGCAGGGAAGGGTACGAGCAGTACTTC; CDR3: CASSLGQGREGYEQYF
J: TRBJ2-7; size: -; D: -; V: TRBV6-5; length: 13; DNA: TGTGCCGCAGGGGAGGGGGACCTGGGCGAGCAGTACTTC; CDR3: CAAGEGDLGEQYF